The T cell receptor beta chain described here comes from a study of cytomegalovirus exposure and HLA in healthy donors. In the PCR, 60 Vbeta and 13 Jbeta primers were used. Using immunoSEQ multiplex PCR, the repertoire was profiled, and TCRdb retains in-frame clones only, with some absent. The sample has 38,000 or so clones. Trimming at V came to 5 bases and at J to 1 base, leaving 13 bases not matched to a gene. Germline-derived CDR1 and CDR2 are LNHDA and SQIVND (reference sequence). The CDR3 runs to 17 residues. J is TRBJ1-2 and V is TRBV19; TRBD1 matches at 7 bases. The material sequenced was PBMCs. The receptor was isolated from a man between 35 and 55 years old in good health and CMV-seropositive. CDR3 coding DNA: TGTGCCAGTAGTTCCAGGCCCCTAGGACAGGTTAACTATGGCTACACCTTC. Amino acid sequence: CASSSRPLGQVNYGYTF.